The entry below gives a single T cell receptor beta chain sequence along with its context. Its antigen is not known. CDR3 size: 16 residues. CDR1 is SEHNR, CDR2 FQNEAQ, per germline (reference sequence). V was trimmed by 5 bases and J by 5 bases, leaving 21 bases between them. Sequenced by immunoSEQ multiplex PCR; TCRdb stores in-frame clones only, minus some. The sample contains some 79,000 clones, 80% to 90% of which appear only once. This sample stems from a study of T cell responses to AZD1222 COVID-19 vaccine. Study-wide points: Among AZD1222 vaccinees, only five to seven were seropositive at baseline. Researchers report vaccine-associated CD4 TCRs spanning spike, with dominance at 160-218 and 743-854. Mostly white British, mostly female donors; authors suggested clonal diversity may be underestimated. Samples come after the peak T cell response, not at day 14.

The sequence came from an adult who received the AZD1222 COVID-19 vaccine. This chain uses TRBV7-9 with TRBJ1-1; the D gene is possibly TRBD1 (6 bases). The sequencing here drew on peripheral blood, taken 28 days after the second AZD1222 dose. CDR3 sequence reads: CASSQKRTDPGTEAFF. The CDR3 coding sequence is TGTGCCAGCAGCCAAAAGCGGACAGATCCGGGGACTGAAGCTTTCTTT. Full variable domain (remainder filled in from reference TRBV7-9 and TRBJ1-1): DTGVSQNPRHKITKRGQNVTFRCDPISEHNRLYWYRQTLGQGPEFLTYFQNEAQLEKSRLLSDRFSAERPKGSFSTLEIQRTEQGDSAMYLCASSQKRTDPGTEAFFGQGTRLTVV.